The 3 T cell receptor beta chains in this list originate from one sample, sequenced in a study of T cells in Graves' hyperthyroidism and ophthalmopathy. Regions amplified from RNA transcripts were the TCR beta CDR3 regions. During a first-round RT-PCR of the TCR CDR3, the HTBI primer set was used. TCRdb redid the calling of the multiplex PCR reads with MiXCR, one entry per CDR3 protein. The sample lists approximately 700,000 distinct CDR3 sequences; 45% were seen once. Sequenced input: peripheral blood or thyroid tissue (not recorded which). The receptors here all came from an adult man with Graves' disease, either hyperthyroidism or ophthalmopathy (not recorded which).

The chain uses TRBV29-1 and TRBJ2-2; a weak D match, TRBD1 (6 bases). Trimming removed 3 bases at V and 3 bases at J, with 8 bases between. Germline V gene sequence: CDR1 SQVTM, CDR2 ANQGSEA. The CDR3 is 13 amino acids. This CDR3 reads CSVDGGHTGELFF. The CDR3 DNA reads TGCAGCGTTGATGGGGGCCACACCGGGGAGCTGTTTTTT.

Ten or more counts support this clonotype. V gene TRBV9 combines with J gene TRBJ2-7; TRBD2 might be the D (6 bases). The V end was cut by 0 bases, the J end by 4 bases, with 8 bases between. The germline CDR1 and CDR2 sequences are SGDLS and YYNGEE. The CDR3 is 13 amino acids. The CDR3 region is CASSVASDYEQYF. DNA of the CDR3: TGTGCCAGCAGCGTAGCTAGCGATTACGAGCAGTACTTC.

To note about this clonotype: Because the CDR3 is missing its conserved closing phenylalanine or tryptophan, this is likely a read error. V usage is TRBV6-1 and J usage is TRBJ2-7; no clear D gene. Per the germline V gene, CDR1 is MNHNS and CDR2 is SASEGT. This CDR3 is built from 12 residues. Trimming cost V 8 bases and J 3 bases, with 11 bases left between them. As DNA, the CDR3 is TGTGCCAGCTCCGGAAATAACTACGAGCAGTACCTC. Its translation is CASSGNNYEQYL.